These T cell receptor beta chains were read from a single sample in a study of cytomegalovirus exposure and HLA in healthy donors. This table comes from immunoSEQ multiplex PCR, and its TCRdb copy is limited to in-frame clones, with some not included. The sample includes 100,000 to 150,000 clones, 70% to 85% seen only once; the top ten take less than 5.5%. Material for sequencing was PBMCs. The receptors derive from a man aged 45-65 years in good health and CMV-seropositive. Each CDR3 is given with its conserved first and last residue. D genes are given only for firm matches. Not all rows give a size; the values are once, few, many and, for expanded clones, a class.

cdr3_nt: TGTGCCAGCAGTTACGTGGGGACAACGAACACTGAAGCTTTCTTT
cdr3_aa: CASSYVGTTNTEAFF
clone_size: few
d_call: .
v_call: TRBV6-5
j_call: TRBJ1-1

cdr3_nt: TGTGCCAGCAGCTTAGCCGTAATGTACGGGACAGGAAGCTCCTACGAGCAGTACTTC
cdr3_aa: CASSLAVMYGTGSSYEQYF
clone_size: .
d_call: TRBD1
v_call: TRBV7-9
j_call: TRBJ2-7

cdr3_nt: TGTGCCAGCAGTGAATGGAGGGGGGGAGGCTACACCTTC
cdr3_aa: CASSEWRGGGYTF
clone_size: .
d_call: .
v_call: TRBV6-1
j_call: TRBJ1-2

cdr3_nt: TGTGCCAGTAGTATAGCCGGGGGAGGCACTGAAGCTTTCTTT
cdr3_aa: CASSIAGGGTEAFF
clone_size: .
d_call: .
v_call: TRBV19
j_call: TRBJ1-1

cdr3_nt: TGTGCCAGCAGCACACTAGCGGGAGGCCAAGAGACCCAGTACTTC
cdr3_aa: CASSTLAGGQETQYF
clone_size: once
d_call: TRBD2
v_call: TRBV7-9
j_call: TRBJ2-5

cdr3_nt: TGTGCCAGCAGCGTAGAGGAGTCTCGTGGGGAGCAGGCGCCGGGGGGGTTTGTCACTGAAGCTTTCTTT
cdr3_aa: CASSVEESRGEQAPGGFVTEAFF
clone_size: .
d_call: .
v_call: TRBV9
j_call: TRBJ1-1

cdr3_nt: TGTGCCAGCAGCTTGCTGCCCAGGGGAACTGGAAACACCATATATTTT
cdr3_aa: CASSLLPRGTGNTIYF
clone_size: .
d_call: .
v_call: TRBV5-6
j_call: TRBJ1-3

cdr3_nt: TGCGCCAGCAGCTTGGTAGGGCTTAGGGGTGAGCAGTTCTTC
cdr3_aa: CASSLVGLRGEQFF
clone_size: .
d_call: .
v_call: TRBV5-1
j_call: TRBJ2-1

cdr3_nt: TGTGCCAGCAGCGTAGCTTTAGGGACTAGAGAGCGAGATACGCAGTATTTT
cdr3_aa: CASSVALGTRERDTQYF
clone_size: .
d_call: TRBD2
v_call: TRBV9
j_call: TRBJ2-3

cdr3_nt: TGTGCCAGCAGTTACTCGGGCCAGGCCAATCAGCCCCAGCATTTT
cdr3_aa: CASSYSGQANQPQHF
clone_size: .
d_call: .
v_call: TRBV6-5
j_call: TRBJ1-5

cdr3_nt: TGTGCCAGCAGTGAAACTAGCGGATCGTACGAGCAGTACTTC
cdr3_aa: CASSETSGSYEQYF
clone_size: .
d_call: TRBD2
v_call: TRBV6-5
j_call: TRBJ2-7

cdr3_nt: TGTGCCAGTTCCACAGGGGCTGCTGGAGGAAACACCATATATTTT
cdr3_aa: CASSTGAAGGNTIYF
clone_size: .
d_call: TRBD1
v_call: TRBV19
j_call: TRBJ1-3

cdr3_nt: TGCGCCAGCAGCTTGATCACTAGCGGGGGTTCAGATACGCAGTATTTT
cdr3_aa: CASSLITSGGSDTQYF
clone_size: .
d_call: TRBD2
v_call: TRBV5-1
j_call: TRBJ2-3

cdr3_nt: TGTGCCAGCAGGACGGGGGGGGGCGACCAGCCCCAGCATTTT
cdr3_aa: CASRTGGGDQPQHF
clone_size: .
d_call: .
v_call: TRBV28
j_call: TRBJ1-5

cdr3_nt: TGTGCCAGTAGTATAGTGGACCGGGGTGATGGGCCCCAGCATTTT
cdr3_aa: CASSIVDRGDGPQHF
clone_size: .
d_call: .
v_call: TRBV19
j_call: TRBJ1-5

cdr3_nt: TGTGCCAGCAGCTTGGGGGGGTCGGGGGGAGAGACCCAGTACTTC
cdr3_aa: CASSLGGSGGETQYF
clone_size: .
d_call: TRBD2
v_call: TRBV5-5
j_call: TRBJ2-5

cdr3_nt: TGTGCCAGCAGCTTAGGGCCCCCAGGGGATTCACCCCTCCACTTT
cdr3_aa: CASSLGPPGDSPLHF
clone_size: .
d_call: .
v_call: TRBV7-2
j_call: TRBJ1-6

cdr3_nt: TGTGCCAGCAGTTACCGGGCCAGGGGGCTGTCTGAAGCTTTCTTT
cdr3_aa: CASSYRARGLSEAFF
clone_size: few
d_call: TRBD1
v_call: TRBV6-5
j_call: TRBJ1-1

cdr3_nt: TGCGCCAGCAGCCAAGCACTAGCGGGAGGTACAGATACGCAGTATTTT
cdr3_aa: CASSQALAGGTDTQYF
clone_size: few
d_call: TRBD2
v_call: TRBV4-3
j_call: TRBJ2-3

cdr3_nt: TGTGCCAGCAACTTCGGGGGGCCCACTGAAGCTTTCTTT
cdr3_aa: CASNFGGPTEAFF
clone_size: .
d_call: .
v_call: TRBV7-8
j_call: TRBJ1-1

cdr3_nt: TGTGCCAGCAGCTTAGTCGGGACAGGGTCCAATGAGCAGTTCTTC
cdr3_aa: CASSLVGTGSNEQFF
clone_size: .
d_call: TRBD1
v_call: TRBV7-9
j_call: TRBJ2-1

cdr3_nt: TGTGCCAGCAGCAAATCTAGGGCGCGGGGCGACTACTCCTACGAGCAGTACTTC
cdr3_aa: CASSKSRARGDYSYEQYF
clone_size: few
d_call: .
v_call: TRBV21-1
j_call: TRBJ2-7

cdr3_nt: TGTGCCAGCAGTTTGAGACACTCCTATGGAGCTTTCTTT
cdr3_aa: CASSLRHSYGAFF
clone_size: .
d_call: .
v_call: TRBV27
j_call: TRBJ1-1

cdr3_nt: TGCGCCAGCAGCTTGGCCGAGGGGACAGGGGTTAGGAATGAGCAGTTCTTC
cdr3_aa: CASSLAEGTGVRNEQFF
clone_size: .
d_call: TRBD1
v_call: TRBV5-1
j_call: TRBJ2-1

cdr3_nt: TGTGCCAGCAGCTTAGATGGATCAGCGGGGCCCATGTTCTTC
cdr3_aa: CASSLDGSAGPMFF
clone_size: .
d_call: TRBD2
v_call: TRBV11-2
j_call: TRBJ2-1

cdr3_nt: TGTGCCAGCAGCTTGAACGGACAGGGCACAGATACGCAGTATTTT
cdr3_aa: CASSLNGQGTDTQYF
clone_size: .
d_call: TRBD1
v_call: TRBV5-8
j_call: TRBJ2-3

cdr3_nt: TGTGCCAGCAGCACAGGGCCGGCAGCCAAAAACATTCAGTACTTC
cdr3_aa: CASSTGPAAKNIQYF
clone_size: .
d_call: .
v_call: TRBV9
j_call: TRBJ2-4

cdr3_nt: TGTGCCAGCAGTGAAGCCTTACTAGGAGGTGGAACTGAAGCTTTCTTT
cdr3_aa: CASSEALLGGGTEAFF
clone_size: .
d_call: .
v_call: TRBV6-1
j_call: TRBJ1-1

cdr3_nt: TGTGCCATCAGTGAGGAGGGAGAGAAATATGGCTACACCTTC
cdr3_aa: CAISEEGEKYGYTF
clone_size: .
d_call: .
v_call: TRBV10-3
j_call: TRBJ1-2

cdr3_nt: TGTGCCAGCAGCTTAGGATTCGAGGGGACTACACACCAGCCCCAGCATTTT
cdr3_aa: CASSLGFEGTTHQPQHF
clone_size: once
d_call: .
v_call: TRBV5-8
j_call: TRBJ1-5

cdr3_nt: TGTGCCAGCAGCTTACGCTCAGCGACTGAAGCTTTCTTT
cdr3_aa: CASSLRSATEAFF
clone_size: once
d_call: .
v_call: TRBV7-3
j_call: TRBJ1-1

cdr3_nt: TGCGCCAGCAGCTTGGAAAGCTACACTGAAGCTTTCTTT
cdr3_aa: CASSLESYTEAFF
clone_size: .
d_call: .
v_call: TRBV5-1
j_call: TRBJ1-1

cdr3_nt: TGTGCCAGCAGTAAGCCCGGACAGAAGAACACTGAAGCTTTCTTT
cdr3_aa: CASSKPGQKNTEAFF
clone_size: .
d_call: .
v_call: TRBV6-5
j_call: TRBJ1-1

cdr3_nt: TGTGCCTGGAGTGTCGGACAGGAAGAAGCTTTCTTT
cdr3_aa: CAWSVGQEEAFF
clone_size: .
d_call: TRBD1
v_call: TRBV30
j_call: TRBJ1-1

cdr3_nt: TGTGCCAGCAGCCCCGAGACAGGAGTGCATCAGCCCCAGCATTTT
cdr3_aa: CASSPETGVHQPQHF
clone_size: .
d_call: .
v_call: TRBV7-2
j_call: TRBJ1-5

cdr3_nt: TGTGCCAGCAGCTTAGCTGTTGTTGGAAACACCATATATTTT
cdr3_aa: CASSLAVVGNTIYF
clone_size: once
d_call: .
v_call: TRBV11-2
j_call: TRBJ1-3

cdr3_nt: TGTGCCAGTAGTCATCGGGGGAATCAGCCCCAGCATTTT
cdr3_aa: CASSHRGNQPQHF
clone_size: .
d_call: .
v_call: TRBV19
j_call: TRBJ1-5

cdr3_nt: TGTGCCAGCAGCCCTGGGACAGGGGGGCAAGAGACCCAGTACTTC
cdr3_aa: CASSPGTGGQETQYF
clone_size: .
d_call: TRBD1
v_call: TRBV7-7
j_call: TRBJ2-5

cdr3_nt: TGTGCCAGAACGTTAGGGGGGGGAGAAAAACTGTTTTTT
cdr3_aa: CARTLGGGEKLFF
clone_size: many
d_call: .
v_call: TRBV5-3
j_call: TRBJ1-4

cdr3_nt: TGTGCCAGTAGTAAAGAGACAGGGATCCCTAATCAGCCCCAGCATTTT
cdr3_aa: CASSKETGIPNQPQHF
clone_size: few
d_call: TRBD1
v_call: TRBV19
j_call: TRBJ1-5

cdr3_nt: TGCGCCAGCAGCCCTCCGGGACAGGGTAGGAACACTGAAGCTTTCTTT
cdr3_aa: CASSPPGQGRNTEAFF
clone_size: .
d_call: TRBD1
v_call: TRBV5-1
j_call: TRBJ1-1

cdr3_nt: TGTGCCAGCACCCCCCGAACAACAGCCCACGAGCAGTACTTC
cdr3_aa: CASTPRTTAHEQYF
clone_size: .
d_call: .
v_call: TRBV11-3
j_call: TRBJ2-7

cdr3_nt: TGTGCCTGGAGTGTGGGACTAGCAGACGCAGATACGCAGTATTTT
cdr3_aa: CAWSVGLADADTQYF
clone_size: few
d_call: TRBD2
v_call: TRBV30
j_call: TRBJ2-3

cdr3_nt: TGTGCCAGCAGCGGCGGACAGATCTCCTACGAGCAGTACTTC
cdr3_aa: CASSGGQISYEQYF
clone_size: .
d_call: .
v_call: TRBV11-2
j_call: TRBJ2-7